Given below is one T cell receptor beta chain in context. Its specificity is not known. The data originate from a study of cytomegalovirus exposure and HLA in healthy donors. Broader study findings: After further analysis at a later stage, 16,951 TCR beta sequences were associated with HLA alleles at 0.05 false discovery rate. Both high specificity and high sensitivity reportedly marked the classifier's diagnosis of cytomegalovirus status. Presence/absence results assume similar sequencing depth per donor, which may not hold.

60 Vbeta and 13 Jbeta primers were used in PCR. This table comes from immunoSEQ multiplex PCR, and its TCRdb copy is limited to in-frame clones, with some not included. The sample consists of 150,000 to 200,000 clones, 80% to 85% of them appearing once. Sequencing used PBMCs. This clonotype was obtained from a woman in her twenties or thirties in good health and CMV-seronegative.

CDR3 region: CASLFGRGGTDTQYF. The CDR3 region has the DNA TGTGCCAGCCTTTTTGGGCGGGGGGGCACAGATACGCAGTATTTT. V usage is TRBV7-2 and J usage is TRBJ2-3; TRBD2 agrees at 8 bases. Germline assignment: CDR1 SGHTA and CDR2 FQGNSA. The CDR3 sequence is 15 residues long. Unmatched junction bases numbered 8, after V lost 8 bases and J lost 1 base.